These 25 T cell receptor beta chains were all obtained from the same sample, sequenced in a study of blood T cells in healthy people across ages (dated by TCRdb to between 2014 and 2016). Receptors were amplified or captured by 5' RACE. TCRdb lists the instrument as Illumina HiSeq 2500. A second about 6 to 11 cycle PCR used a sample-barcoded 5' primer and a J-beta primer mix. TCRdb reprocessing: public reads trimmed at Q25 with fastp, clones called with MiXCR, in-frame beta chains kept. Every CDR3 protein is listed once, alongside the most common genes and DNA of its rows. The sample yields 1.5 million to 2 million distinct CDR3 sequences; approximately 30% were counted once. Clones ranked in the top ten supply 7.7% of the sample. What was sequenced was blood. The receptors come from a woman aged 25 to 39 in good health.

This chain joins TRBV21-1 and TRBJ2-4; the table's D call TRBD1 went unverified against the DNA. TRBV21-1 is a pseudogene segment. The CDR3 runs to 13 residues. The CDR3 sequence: CASSKVEQGTSYF. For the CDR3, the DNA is TGTGCCAGCAGCAAAGTCGAGCAGGGGACGTCGTACTTC.

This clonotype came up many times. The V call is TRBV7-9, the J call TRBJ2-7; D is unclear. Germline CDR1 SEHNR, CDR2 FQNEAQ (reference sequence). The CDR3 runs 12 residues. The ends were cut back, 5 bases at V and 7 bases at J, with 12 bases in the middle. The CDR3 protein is CASSQPQREQYF. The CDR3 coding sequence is TGTGCCAGCAGCCAACCTCAGAGGGAGCAGTACTTC.

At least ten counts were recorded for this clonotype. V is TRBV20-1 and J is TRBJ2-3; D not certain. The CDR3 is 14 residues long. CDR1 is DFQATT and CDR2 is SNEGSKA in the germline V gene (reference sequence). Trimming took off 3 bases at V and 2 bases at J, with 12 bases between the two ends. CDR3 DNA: TGCAGTGCTAGGTTGTCGATCGTCACAGATACGCAGTATTTT. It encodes CSARLSIVTDTQYF.

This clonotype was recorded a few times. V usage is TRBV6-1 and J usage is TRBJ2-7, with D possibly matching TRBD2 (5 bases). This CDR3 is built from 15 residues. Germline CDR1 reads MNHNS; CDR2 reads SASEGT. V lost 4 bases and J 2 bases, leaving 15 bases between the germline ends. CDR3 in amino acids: CASSGAWTGAYEQYF. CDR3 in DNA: TGTGCCAGCAGTGGGGCTTGGACTGGGGCCTACGAGCAGTACTTC.

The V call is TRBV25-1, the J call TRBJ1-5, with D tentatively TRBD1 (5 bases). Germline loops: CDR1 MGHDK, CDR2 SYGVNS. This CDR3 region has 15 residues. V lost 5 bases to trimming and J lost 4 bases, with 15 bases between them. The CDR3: CASSPPGESNQPQHF. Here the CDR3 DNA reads TGTGCCAGCAGTCCCCCGGGGGAGAGTAATCAGCCCCAGCATTTT.

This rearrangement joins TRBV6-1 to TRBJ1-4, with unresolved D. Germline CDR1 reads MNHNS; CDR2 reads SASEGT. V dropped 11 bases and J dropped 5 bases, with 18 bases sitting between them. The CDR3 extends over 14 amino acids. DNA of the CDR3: TGTGCCGCCAGCACGGGAGACTCAAATGAAAAACTGTTTTTT. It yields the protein CAASTGDSNEKLFF.

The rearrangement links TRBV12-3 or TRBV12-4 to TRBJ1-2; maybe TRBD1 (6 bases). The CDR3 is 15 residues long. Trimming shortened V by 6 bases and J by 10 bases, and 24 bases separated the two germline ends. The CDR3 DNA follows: TGTGCCAGCAGCCCCGGGCAGGGGCGGGCTATCGACTACACCTTC. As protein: CASSPGQGRAIDYTF.

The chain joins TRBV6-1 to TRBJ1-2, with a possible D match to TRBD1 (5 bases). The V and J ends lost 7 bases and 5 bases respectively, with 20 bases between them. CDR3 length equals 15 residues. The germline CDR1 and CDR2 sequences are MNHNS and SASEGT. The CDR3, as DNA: TGTGCCAGCATCGAGCAGGGTTGGGTCTTATATGGCTACACCTTC. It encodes CASIEQGWVLYGYTF.

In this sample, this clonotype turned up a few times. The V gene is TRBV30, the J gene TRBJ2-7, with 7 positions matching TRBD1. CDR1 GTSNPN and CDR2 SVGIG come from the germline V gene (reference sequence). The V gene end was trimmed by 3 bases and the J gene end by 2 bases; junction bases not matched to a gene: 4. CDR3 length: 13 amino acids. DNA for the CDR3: TGTGCCTGGAGCAGGGGGATTACCTACGAGCAGTACTTC. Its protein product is CAWSRGITYEQYF.

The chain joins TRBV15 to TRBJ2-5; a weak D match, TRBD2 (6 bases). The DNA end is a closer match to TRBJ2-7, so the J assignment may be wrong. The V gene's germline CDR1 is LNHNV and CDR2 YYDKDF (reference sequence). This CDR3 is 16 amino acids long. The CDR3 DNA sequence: TGTGCCACCAGCAGAACAACGGGGGACCCTTGCTACGAGCAGTACTTC. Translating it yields CATSRTTGDPCYEQYF.

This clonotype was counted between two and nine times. For the CDR3, the DNA is TGTGCCAGCAGTGAGCCGGGACAGGGTTACGAGCAGTACTTC. Amino acid sequence: CASSEPGQGYEQYF. This chain uses TRBV6-1 with TRBJ2-7, with 9 bases fitting TRBD1. V shed 3 bases, J shed 4 bases, and the junction held 4 bases outside the gene matches. CDR3 length: 14 residues. Per germline, CDR1 MNHNS and CDR2 SASEGT.

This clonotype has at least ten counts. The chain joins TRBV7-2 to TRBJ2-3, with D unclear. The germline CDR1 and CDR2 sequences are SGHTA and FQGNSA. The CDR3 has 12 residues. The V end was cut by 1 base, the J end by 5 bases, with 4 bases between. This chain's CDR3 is CASSLDVDTQYF. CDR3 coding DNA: TGTGCCAGCAGCTTAGATGTAGATACGCAGTATTTT.

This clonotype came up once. CDR3 bases: TGTGCCAGCAGCCCGCCCCGGACAGGAGACTACTATGGCTACACCTTC. It specifies CASSPPRTGDYYGYTF. This chain links TRBV9 with TRBJ1-2; 7 bases match TRBD1. CDR3 size: 16 residues. Germline V lookup: CDR1 SGDLS, CDR2 YYNGEE. V lost 4 bases to trimming and J lost 3 bases; unmatched junction nucleotides: 12.

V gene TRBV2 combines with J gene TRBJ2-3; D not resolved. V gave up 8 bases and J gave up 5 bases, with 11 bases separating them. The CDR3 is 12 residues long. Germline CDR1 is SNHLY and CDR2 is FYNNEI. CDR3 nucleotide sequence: TGTGCCAGCGGACCAGTGGAAGATACGCAGTATTTT. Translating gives CASGPVEDTQYF.

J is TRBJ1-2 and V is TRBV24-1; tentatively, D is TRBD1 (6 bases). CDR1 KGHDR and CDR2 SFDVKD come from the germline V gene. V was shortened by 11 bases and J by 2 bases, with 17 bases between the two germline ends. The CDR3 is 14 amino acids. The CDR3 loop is CAISSGGTNYGYTF. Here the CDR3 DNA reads TGTGCCATTTCGAGTGGGGGCACGAACTATGGCTACACCTTC.

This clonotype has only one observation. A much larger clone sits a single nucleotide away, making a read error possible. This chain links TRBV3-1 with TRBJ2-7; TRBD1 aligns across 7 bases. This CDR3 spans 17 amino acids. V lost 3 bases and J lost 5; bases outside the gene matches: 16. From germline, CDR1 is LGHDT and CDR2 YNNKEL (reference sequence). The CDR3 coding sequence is TGTGCCAGCAGCCAGAAAAGTCTAGCAGGACAGGCAAACGAGCAGTACTTC. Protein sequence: CASSQKSLAGQANEQYF.

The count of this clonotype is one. CDR3 protein: CASSDPGWGETQYF. CDR3 coding DNA: TGTGCCAGCAGTGATCCGGGTTGGGGGGAGACCCAGTACTTC. The chain is built from TRBV25-1 and TRBJ2-5, with D perhaps matching TRBD1 or TRBD2 (5 bases each). V gave up 3 bases and J gave up 5 bases, with 13 bases separating them. This CDR3 comprises 14 residues. Germline CDR1 reads MGHDK; CDR2 reads SYGVNS.

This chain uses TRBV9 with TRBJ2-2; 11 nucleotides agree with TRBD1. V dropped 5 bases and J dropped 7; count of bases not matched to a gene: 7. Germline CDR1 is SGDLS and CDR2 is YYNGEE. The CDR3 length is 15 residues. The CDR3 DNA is TGTGCCAGCAGTGTCGGACAGGGGGCTGTCGGGGAGCTGTTTTTT. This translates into CASSVGQGAVGELFF.

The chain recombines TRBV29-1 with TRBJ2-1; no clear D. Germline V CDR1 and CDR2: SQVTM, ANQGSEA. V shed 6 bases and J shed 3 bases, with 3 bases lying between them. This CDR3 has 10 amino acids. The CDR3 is CSVHYNEQFF. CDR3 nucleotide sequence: TGCAGCGTCCACTACAATGAGCAGTTCTTC.

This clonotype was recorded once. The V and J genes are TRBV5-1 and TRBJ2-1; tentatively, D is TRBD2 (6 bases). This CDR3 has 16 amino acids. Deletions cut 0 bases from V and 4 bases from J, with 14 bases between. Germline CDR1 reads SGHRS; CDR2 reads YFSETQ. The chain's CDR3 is CASSLAEAGMYNEQFF. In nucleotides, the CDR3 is TGCGCCAGCAGCTTGGCCGAGGCGGGGATGTACAATGAGCAGTTCTTC.

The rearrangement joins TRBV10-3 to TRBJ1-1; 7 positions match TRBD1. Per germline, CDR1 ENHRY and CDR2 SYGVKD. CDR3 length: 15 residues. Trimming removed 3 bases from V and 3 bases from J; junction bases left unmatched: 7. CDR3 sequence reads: CAISDRDSGHTEAFF. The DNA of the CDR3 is TGTGCCATCAGTGACCGGGACAGTGGGCACACTGAAGCTTTCTTT.

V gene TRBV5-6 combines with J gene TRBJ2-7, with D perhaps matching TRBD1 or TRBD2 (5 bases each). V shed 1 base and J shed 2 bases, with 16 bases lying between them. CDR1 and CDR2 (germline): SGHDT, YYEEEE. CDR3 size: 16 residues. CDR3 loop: CASSLSLGTETYEQYF. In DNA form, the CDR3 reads TGTGCCAGCAGCTTGTCTCTCGGGACGGAGACCTACGAGCAGTACTTC. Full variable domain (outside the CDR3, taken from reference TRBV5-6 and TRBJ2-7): DAGVTQSPTHLIKTRGQQVTLRCSPKSGHDTVSWYQQALGQGPQFIFQYYEEEERQRGNFPDRFSGHQFPNYSSELNVNALLLGDSALYLCASSLSLGTETYEQYFGPGTRLTVT.

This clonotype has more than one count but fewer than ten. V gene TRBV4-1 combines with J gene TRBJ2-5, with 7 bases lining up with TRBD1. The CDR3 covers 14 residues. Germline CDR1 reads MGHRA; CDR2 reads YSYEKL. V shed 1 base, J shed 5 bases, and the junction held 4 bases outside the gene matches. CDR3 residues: CASSQGGTAETQYF. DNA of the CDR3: TGCGCCAGCAGCCAAGGAGGGACAGCGGAGACCCAGTACTTC.

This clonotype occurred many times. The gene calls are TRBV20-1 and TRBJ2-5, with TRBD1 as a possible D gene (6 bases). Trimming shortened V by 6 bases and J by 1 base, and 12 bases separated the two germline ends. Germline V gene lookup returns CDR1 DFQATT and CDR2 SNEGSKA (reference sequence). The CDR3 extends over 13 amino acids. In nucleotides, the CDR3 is TGCAGTGCGGCAAGGACAGCCCAAGAGACCCAGTACTTC. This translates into CSAARTAQETQYF.

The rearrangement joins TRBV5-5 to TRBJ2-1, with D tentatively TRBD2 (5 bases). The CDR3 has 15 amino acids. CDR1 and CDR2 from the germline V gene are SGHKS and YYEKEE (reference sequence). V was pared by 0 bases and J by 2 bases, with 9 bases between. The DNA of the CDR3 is TGTGCCAGCAGCTTGGAGCGGAGACCCTACAATGAGCAGTTCTTC. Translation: CASSLERRPYNEQFF.